Shown below are 28 T cell receptor beta chains from a single sample sequenced in a study of T-cell memory formation after mild COVID-19. MiXCR was run by TCRdb on the 5' RACE reads, yielding one entry per CDR3 protein. The sample contains just over 400,000 distinct CDR3 sequences, under 25% of which appear only once. What was sequenced was PBMCs or a T cell subset sorted from them (not recorded which). The receptors derive from an adult woman who had mild COVID-19 (a few samples of this study predate the infection). Cell type and time point are not known.

V gene TRBV6-2 or TRBV6-3 combines with J gene TRBJ1-1, with D unclear. CDR1 MNHEY and CDR2 SVGEGT come from the germline V gene. V was trimmed by 0 bases and J by 6 bases, leaving 8 bases between them. The CDR3 extends over 13 amino acids. CDR3 protein: CASSYSLVSEAFF. DNA for the CDR3: TGTGCCAGCAGTTACTCTTTAGTCTCTGAAGCTTTCTTT.

This chain joins TRBV6-1 and TRBJ2-3; either TRBD1 or TRBD2 may fit D (5 bases each). Trimming cost V 6 bases and J 15 bases, with 16 bases left between them. Germline CDR1 MNHNS, CDR2 SASEGT. This CDR3 is built from 11 residues. This CDR3 is CASSIRDRGYF. The CDR3 nucleotides read TGTGCCAGCAGCATCCGGGACCGCGGATATTTT.

J is TRBJ2-7 and V is TRBV6-6, with a weak D call TRBD1 (6 bases). This CDR3 is 16 amino acids long. Germline V CDR1 and CDR2: MNHNY, SVGAGI (reference sequence). The V gene lost 2 bases and the J gene lost 0 bases, with 14 bases spanning the gap. CDR3 in amino acids: CASSYGQRPSSYEQYF. The CDR3 DNA sequence: TGTGCCAGCAGTTACGGACAGAGACCATCCTCCTACGAGCAGTACTTC.

This clonotype has a handful of counts. The CDR3 sequence: CASRTGIPTDTQYF. The CDR3 bases are TGTGCCAGCAGGACAGGGATCCCCACAGATACGCAGTATTTT. V is TRBV12-3 or TRBV12-4 and J is TRBJ2-3; 7 bases line up with TRBD1. The CDR3 is 14 amino acids. The ends lost 6 bases at V and 2 bases at J; junction bases unmatched: 5.

The V call is TRBV24-1, the J call TRBJ2-2; 8 bases are shared with TRBD2. The CDR3 contains 15 residues. The V segment lost 7 bases and the J segment 0 bases; nucleotides outside the gene matches: 3. Germline values: CDR1 KGHDR, CDR2 SFDVKD. CDR3: CATRAGLANTGELFF. The CDR3 DNA sequence: TGTGCCACCAGAGCGGGACTAGCGAACACCGGGGAGCTGTTTTTT.

The chain couples TRBV9 to TRBJ2-1; TRBD2 might be the D (5 bases). CDR3 size: 14 residues. The V gene's germline CDR1 is SGDLS and CDR2 YYNGEE. With 2 bases removed from V and 4 bases from J, the gap between germline ends came to 10 bases. CDR3 bases: TGTGCCAGCAGCGTTAATAGAGGGTACAATGAGCAGTTCTTC. It specifies CASSVNRGYNEQFF.

This clonotype has just a few counts. V gene TRBV5-1 combines with J gene TRBJ1-5, with D perhaps TRBD1 (6 bases). Germline V gives CDR1 SGHRS, CDR2 YFSETQ. The CDR3 is 15 amino acids. Trimming removed 0 bases from V and 3 bases from J, with 10 bases in between. The CDR3 reads CASSLVGGLNQPQHF. CDR3 DNA: TGCGCCAGCAGCTTGGTCGGGGGCCTCAATCAGCCCCAGCATTTT.

This clonotype was detected only a few times. V gene TRBV12-3 or TRBV12-4 combines with J gene TRBJ2-1, with 9 nucleotides matching TRBD2. This CDR3 region has 14 residues. After removal of 6 bases from V and 3 bases from J, the junction contained 3 bases not matched to a gene. The CDR3 region has the DNA TGTGCCAGCAGACTAGCGGGCGGCTACAATGAGCAGTTCTTC. This gives the protein CASRLAGGYNEQFF.

This clonotype was seen repeatedly, ten times or more. V is TRBV6-1 and J is TRBJ2-3; 9 bases align to TRBD2. CDR3 length: 15 amino acids. Trimming removed 6 bases from V and 4 bases from J; junction bases left unmatched: 8. Germline V lookup: CDR1 MNHNS, CDR2 SASEGT. The CDR3 protein is CASRALSGGSDTQYF. The CDR3, as DNA: TGTGCCAGCAGAGCTCTTAGCGGGGGCTCAGATACGCAGTATTTT.

V and J are TRBV7-6 and TRBJ2-7; 8 nucleotides match TRBD2. V trimming: 2 bases; J trimming: 7 bases; junction bases outside the gene matches: 22. The germline V gene encodes CDR1 SGHVS and CDR2 FNYEAQ. The CDR3 extends over 19 amino acids. The DNA for the CDR3 is TGTGCCAGCAGCTTAACTGTTTTCCTAGCGGGCCAGAAGAACACGGAGCAGTACTTC. Translated, it gives CASSLTVFLAGQKNTEQYF.

The chain uses TRBV3-1 and TRBJ2-2; unclear D gene. The CDR3 totals 15 residues. The V end was cut by 0 bases, the J end by 4 bases, with 9 bases between. Germline V gives CDR1 LGHDT, CDR2 YNNKEL (reference sequence). The CDR3 sequence is CASSQEGLATGELFF. The CDR3 DNA is TGTGCCAGCAGCCAAGAAGGTTTAGCCACCGGGGAGCTGTTTTTT.

This chain joins TRBV7-2 and TRBJ2-3; 12 bases are a match to TRBD2. The CDR3 is made up of 17 amino acids. The V segment lost 8 bases and the J segment 0 bases; nucleotides outside the gene matches: 9. Germline loops: CDR1 SGHTA, CDR2 FQGNSA. Here the CDR3 reads CASGTGTSGPSTDTQYF. In DNA, the CDR3 is TGTGCCAGCGGGACTGGGACTAGCGGGCCTAGCACAGATACGCAGTATTTT.

This clonotype has just a few counts. This chain uses TRBV3-1 with TRBJ2-7; 10 bases fit TRBD2. After removal of 4 bases from V and 5 bases from J, the junction contained 8 bases not matched to a gene. CDR1 is LGHDT and CDR2 is YNNKEL in the germline V gene (reference sequence). The CDR3 extends over 15 amino acids. The CDR3 region is CASSPGLAGAHEQYF. The CDR3 coding sequence is TGTGCCAGCAGCCCCGGGCTAGCGGGAGCCCACGAGCAGTACTTC.

The sample holds many counts of this clonotype. This chain connects TRBV29-1 to TRBJ2-7, with D possibly matching TRBD1 (5 bases). The CDR3 consists of 13 residues. Trimming pared 6 bases from V and 3 bases from J, leaving 15 bases between. Germline CDR1 SQVTM, CDR2 ANQGSEA. CDR3 amino acids: CSVLTPGFYEQYF. The CDR3 coding sequence is TGCAGCGTGCTAACACCAGGGTTCTACGAGCAGTACTTC.

A few counts support this clonotype. The chain joins TRBV18 to TRBJ2-7; D is perhaps TRBD2 (6 bases). Per the germline V gene, CDR1 is KGHSH and CDR2 is LQKENI. The CDR3 loop spans 15 amino acids. The germline V and J ends were trimmed by 6 bases and 4 bases, with 19 bases remaining between them. The CDR3 DNA is TGTGCCAGCTCTCCGTATACCACGGGGGATTACGAGCAGTACTTC. Translation: CASSPYTTGDYEQYF.

The V gene is TRBV7-3, the J gene TRBJ2-1; D possibly corresponds to TRBD1 (5 bases). There are 14 residues in the CDR3. Germline-derived CDR1 and CDR2 are SGHTA and FQGTGA. With 5 bases removed from V and 5 bases from J, the gap between germline ends came to 13 bases. The CDR3 loop reads CASSPQGADNEQFF. CDR3 coding DNA: TGTGCCAGCAGCCCCCAGGGTGCGGACAATGAGCAGTTCTTC.

This clonotype was picked up many times. The V call is TRBV12-3 or TRBV12-4, the J call TRBJ2-3; D may correspond to TRBD1 or TRBD2 (5 bases each). The CDR3 loop spans 13 amino acids. Deletions cut 2 bases from V and 4 bases from J, with 7 bases between. The CDR3, as DNA: TGTGCCAGCAGTTTACGGGGACCAGATACGCAGTATTTT. It yields the protein CASSLRGPDTQYF.

A single count supports this clonotype. V and J are TRBV7-2 and TRBJ2-5; D not resolved. Trimming took off 1 base at V and 3 bases at J, with 9 bases between the two ends. The CDR3 is made up of 14 amino acids. Germline loops: CDR1 SGHTA, CDR2 FQGNSA. CDR3 protein: CASSLDVQEETQYF. CDR3 bases: TGTGCCAGCAGCTTAGATGTCCAAGAAGAGACCCAGTACTTC.

The chain has TRBV7-3 and TRBJ2-5; D gene unclear. V was pared by 3 bases and J by 5 bases, with 10 bases between. This CDR3 contains 13 residues. The V gene's germline CDR1 is SGHTA and CDR2 FQGTGA. The CDR3 here is CASSLSVGETQYF. CDR3 coding DNA: TGTGCCAGCAGCTTGTCTGTGGGGGAGACCCAGTACTTC.

The gene calls are TRBV12-3 or TRBV12-4 and TRBJ2-7; 9 bases are a match to TRBD2. V was clipped by 7 bases and J by 1 base; unmatched bases: 5. CDR3 size: 14 residues. The CDR3 nucleotides read TGTGCCAGCAAATCGAGCGGGGGGTCCTACGAGCAGTACTTC. Encoded protein: CASKSSGGSYEQYF.

The chain combines TRBV29-1 with TRBJ2-5; D is unresolved. The CDR3 runs to 11 residues. CDR1 and CDR2 from the germline V gene are SQVTM and ANQGSEA. Between the trimmed V and J ends, which lost 6 bases and 4 bases, there was a span of 9 bases. CDR3 coding DNA: TGCAGCGTCCCCTCCGGAGAGACCCAGTACTTC. Its protein is CSVPSGETQYF.

The chain uses TRBV11-2 and TRBJ2-3, with 12 bases that match TRBD2. Germline assignment: CDR1 SGHAT and CDR2 FQNNGV. This CDR3 contains 14 residues. V shed 3 bases and J 14 bases; nucleotides not matched to a gene: 9. Written as DNA, the CDR3 is TGTGCCAGCAGCTTGCTGACTAGCGGGAGTAGTGGGTATTTT. It encodes CASSLLTSGSSGYF. Complete variable domain (other parts from reference TRBV11-2 and TRBJ2-3): EAGVAQSPRYKIIEKRQSVAFWCNPISGHATLYWYQQILGQGPKLLIQFQNNGVVDDSQLPKDRFSAERLKGVDSTLKIQPAKLEDSAVYLCASSLLTSGSSGYFGPGTRLTVL.

This clonotype was detected a few times. The CDR3 bases are TGTGCCAGCAGCTTAGCCGGCACGAACACTGAAGCTTTCTTT. Residues: CASSLAGTNTEAFF. The chain is built from TRBV7-9 and TRBJ1-1; D ambiguous. V was trimmed by 0 bases and J by 1 base, leaving 6 bases between them. Germline V gene sequence: CDR1 SEHNR, CDR2 FQNEAQ (reference sequence). This CDR3 comprises 14 residues.

This clonotype was detected ten times or more. V usage is TRBV5-6 and J usage is TRBJ2-7; D may be TRBD1 (6 bases). The CDR3 consists of 12 residues. V was shortened by 0 bases and J by 6 bases, with 7 bases between the two germline ends. Germline CDR1 SGHDT, CDR2 YYEEEE. The CDR3 region has the DNA TGTGCCAGCAGCTTGGAAGGGGGCGAGCAGTACTTC. Amino acids: CASSLEGGEQYF. Using reference TRBV5-6 and TRBJ2-7 for the parts outside the CDR3, the full variable domain is DAGVTQSPTHLIKTRGQQVTLRCSPKSGHDTVSWYQQALGQGPQFIFQYYEEEERQRGNFPDRFSGHQFPNYSSELNVNALLLGDSALYLCASSLEGGEQYFGPGTRLTVT.

The sample holds a few counts of this clonotype. This chain uses TRBV25-1 with TRBJ2-7; D may be TRBD1 or TRBD2 (5 bases each). The CDR3 has 12 residues. Trimming took 6 bases from V and 12 from J, leaving 18 bases between them. Germline assignment: CDR1 MGHDK and CDR2 SYGVNS. CDR3 coding DNA: TGTGCCAGCAGCCCGGGGCCCAGGTATATGTACTTC. This sequence encodes CASSPGPRYMYF.

The chain is built from TRBV24-1 and TRBJ2-1; D possibly corresponds to TRBD2 (5 bases). V dropped 7 bases and J dropped 4 bases, with 13 bases sitting between them. CDR1 and CDR2 from the germline V gene are KGHDR and SFDVKD. This CDR3 comprises 14 residues. The CDR3 DNA is TGTGCCACCAGATCTAGCTGGGGATACAATGAGCAGTTCTTC. Its protein is CATRSSWGYNEQFF.

V and J are TRBV10-3 and TRBJ2-7; D unresolved. V was pared by 4 bases and J by 3 bases, with 16 bases between. The CDR3 loop spans 15 amino acids. Germline CDR1 reads ENHRY; CDR2 reads SYGVKD. The CDR3 region has the DNA TGTGCCATCAGTGGAGCCCACTCCGTCAACTACGAGCAGTACTTC. This translates into CAISGAHSVNYEQYF.

This chain links TRBV6-6 with TRBJ1-2, with D unclear. The CDR3 totals 14 residues. Trimming shortened V by 6 bases and J by 0 bases, and 11 bases separated the two germline ends. CDR1 and CDR2 (germline): MNHNY, SVGAGI (reference sequence). The CDR3 here is CASSATEANYGYTF. The CDR3 bases are TGTGCCAGCAGCGCAACCGAAGCTAACTATGGCTACACCTTC.